The 16 T cell receptor beta chains given below trace back to one sample, sequenced in a study of Graves' ophthalmopathy and Graves' hyperthyroidism. RNA transcripts served as template for amplifying TCR beta CDR3 sequences. An opening RT-PCR round employed HTBI primers and preceded a second-round multiplex PCR. Each CDR3 protein gets one entry after TCRdb re-called the multiplex PCR reads with MiXCR. The sample includes roughly 230,000 distinct CDR3 sequences, under 25% seen only once; the top ten take 43%. The specimen was peripheral blood. The source is a woman between 45 and 60 years old with Graves' ophthalmopathy.

This clonotype was seen ten or more times. The chain carries TRBV9 and TRBJ2-5, with D unclear. Trimming left V 3 bases short and J 1 base short, with 7 bases between. CDR3 length: 13 amino acids. From germline, CDR1 is SGDLS and CDR2 YYNGEE. The CDR3 sequence: CASSASIQETQYF. The DNA for the CDR3 is TGTGCCAGCAGCGCCAGTATCCAAGAGACCCAGTACTTC.

This clonotype showed up many times. The chain couples TRBV12-3 or TRBV12-4 to TRBJ1-5, with TRBD1 matching 9 bases. The length of the CDR3 is 14 residues. J lost 6 bases, V lost 3 bases, and 3 bases had no gene match. The CDR3 loop reads CASSLGTGPQPQHF. CDR3 DNA: TGTGCCAGCAGTTTGGGGACAGGGCCTCAGCCCCAGCATTTT.

This clonotype was seen ten or more times. The rearrangement uses TRBV28 and TRBJ1-1, with D possibly TRBD1 on 5 matching bases. The CDR3 spans 13 residues. The V end lost 2 bases, the J end lost 5 bases, and 9 bases lay between the germline ends. CDR1 is MDHEN and CDR2 is SYDVKM in the germline V gene. Here the CDR3 reads CASSLQGGTEAFF. CDR3 bases: TGTGCCAGCAGTTTACAGGGAGGGACTGAAGCTTTCTTT. Supplemented by reference TRBV28 and TRBJ1-1, the full variable domain reads DVKVTQSSRYLVKRTGEKVFLECVQDMDHENMFWYRQDPGLGLRLIYFSYDVKMKEKGDIPEGYSVSREKKERFSLILESASTNQTSMYLCASSLQGGTEAFFGQGTRLTVV.

The genes are TRBV5-1 and TRBJ2-5, with D tentatively TRBD1 or TRBD2 (5 bases each). CDR1 and CDR2 (germline): SGHRS, YFSETQ. Trimming removed 5 bases from V and 2 bases from J, with 13 bases in between. This CDR3 has 14 residues. CDR3 in DNA: TGCGCCAGCAGTTGGGACGGGCAACAAGAGACCCAGTACTTC. Amino acid sequence: CASSWDGQQETQYF. Using reference TRBV5-1 and TRBJ2-5 for the parts outside the CDR3, the full variable domain is KAGVTQTPRYLIKTRGQQVTLSCSPISGHRSVSWYQQTPGQGLQFLFEYFSETQRNKGNFPGRFSGRQFSNSRSEMNVSTLELGDSALYLCASSWDGQQETQYFGPGTRLLVL.

This clonotype has at least ten counts. This chain uses TRBV20-1 with TRBJ1-2; D is undetermined. Per germline, CDR1 DFQATT and CDR2 SNEGSKA (reference sequence). The CDR3 runs to 14 residues. The CDR3 loop is CSAQKDSMSYGYTF. The CDR3 bases are TGCAGCGCTCAAAAGGACTCCATGTCCTATGGCTACACCTTC.

This clonotype was counted ten times or more. This chain uses TRBV30 with TRBJ1-6; D not certain. Germline V gene sequence: CDR1 GTSNPN, CDR2 SVGIG (reference sequence). There are 11 residues in the CDR3. Trimming left V 5 bases short and J 7 bases short, with 6 bases between. CDR3 in DNA: TGTGCCTGGGGACCAAATTCACCCCTCCACTTT. It encodes CAWGPNSPLHF.

V is TRBV18 and J is TRBJ2-7, with a weak D call TRBD1 (6 bases). Germline values: CDR1 KGHSH, CDR2 LQKENI. The CDR3 consists of 16 residues. Trimming shortened V by 1 base and J by 3 bases, and 16 bases separated the two germline ends. The CDR3 reads CASSPLGAQGNYEQYF. DNA of the CDR3: TGTGCCAGCTCACCACTGGGGGCACAGGGTAACTACGAGCAGTACTTC.

This clonotype was detected a few times. Sequence at one end of the junction differs from germline and may be a read error. This sequence joins TRBV29-1 and TRBJ2-4; D is ambiguous. The germline V gene encodes CDR1 SQVTM and CDR2 ANQGSEA. The CDR3 length is 11 residues. This CDR3 is CSGEDQNIQYF. CDR3 DNA: TGCAGCGGTGAAGACCAAAACATTCAGTACTTC. Filled out from reference TRBV29-1 and TRBJ2-4, the complete variable domain reads SAVISQKPSRDICQRGTSLTIQCQVDSQVTMMFWYRQQPGQSLTLIATANQGSEATYESGFVIDKFPISRPNLTFSTLTVSNMSPEDSSIYLCSGEDQNIQYFGAGTRLSVL.

This clonotype was detected ten times or more. The chain joins TRBV6-5 to TRBJ1-3; 10 positions match TRBD1. Unmatched junction bases numbered 5, after V lost 2 bases and J lost 4 bases. Germline V gives CDR1 MNHEY, CDR2 SVGAGI. The CDR3 sequence is 16 residues long. CDR3 residues: CASSYRQGAKGNTIYF. CDR3 in DNA: TGTGCCAGCAGTTACAGACAGGGGGCAAAAGGAAACACCATATATTTT.

V usage is TRBV6-2 or TRBV6-3 and J usage is TRBJ2-5; TRBD2 matches at 8 bases. V gave up 4 bases and J gave up 4 bases; unmatched junction bases: 5. The CDR3 extends over 14 amino acids. Looked up from germline, CDR1 is MNHEY and CDR2 is SVGEGT. The CDR3 reads CASSSSGGRETQYF. DNA of the CDR3: TGTGCCAGCAGTTCGAGCGGGGGTCGAGAGACCCAGTACTTC.

This clonotype showed up just a few times. The rearrangement uses TRBV12-5 and TRBJ1-5; D is unclear. This CDR3 contains 16 residues. V lost 5 bases to trimming and J lost 5 bases, with 19 bases between them. CDR1 and CDR2 from the germline V gene are LGHNT and FRNRAP. CDR3 in amino acids: CASGATEENRDQPQHF. The CDR3 DNA is TGTGCTAGTGGTGCCACCGAGGAAAACCGGGATCAGCCCCAGCATTTT.

This clonotype has a handful of counts. The chain has TRBV6-1 and TRBJ2-7; D remains unclear. V was pared by 4 bases and J by 2 bases, with 9 bases between. Germline assignment: CDR1 MNHNS and CDR2 SASEGT. The CDR3 spans 13 residues. CDR3 protein: CASSVRDPYEQYF. In nucleotides, the CDR3 is TGTGCCAGCAGTGTTAGGGATCCCTACGAGCAGTACTTC.

The V gene is TRBV29-1, the J gene TRBJ2-5; D gene unclear. CDR1 is SQVTM and CDR2 is ANQGSEA in the germline V gene. V dropped 2 bases and J dropped 5 bases, with 12 bases sitting between them. The CDR3 is 13 amino acids. This CDR3 is CSVELRMQETQYF. As DNA, the CDR3 is TGCAGCGTTGAACTGCGGATGCAGGAGACCCAGTACTTC.

The chain is built from TRBV19 and TRBJ2-5; possibly TRBD2 for D (6 bases). This CDR3 has 14 residues. The germline CDR1 and CDR2 sequences are LNHDA and SQIVND (reference sequence). V was trimmed by 3 bases and J by 2 bases, leaving 10 bases between them. CDR3 sequence (DNA): TGTGCCAGTAGTATTGGGACTCCACAAGAGACCCAGTACTTC. Its translation is CASSIGTPQETQYF.

Ten or more counts support this clonotype. The rearrangement links TRBV6-5 to TRBJ1-3; perhaps TRBD1 as D (6 bases). The CDR3 spans 15 residues. V was pared by 4 bases and J by 0 bases, with 10 bases between. The V gene's germline CDR1 is MNHEY and CDR2 SVGAGI. The CDR3 is CASSSTGNSGNTIYF. The CDR3, as DNA: TGTGCCAGCAGTTCCACAGGGAACTCTGGAAACACCATATATTTT.

This clonotype was seen many times. The chain joins TRBV11-1 to TRBJ2-7; the match to TRBD1 covers 8 bases. The trim removed 5 bases at V and 1 base at J, leaving 13 bases unmatched. Germline loops: CDR1 SGHAT, CDR2 FQDESV (reference sequence). This CDR3 is built from 17 residues. The chain's CDR3 is CASSPGQGRAGSYEQYF. DNA of the CDR3: TGTGCCAGCAGCCCAGGACAGGGACGAGCTGGGTCCTACGAGCAGTACTTC. Filled out from reference TRBV11-1 and TRBJ2-7, the complete variable domain reads EAEVAQSPRYKITEKSQAVAFWCDPISGHATLYWYRQILGQGPELLVQFQDESVVDDSQLPKDRFSAERLKGVDSTLKIQPAELGDSAMYLCASSPGQGRAGSYEQYFGPGTRLTVT.